The rows below give T cell receptor beta chains drawn from one sample of a study of response to subunit inactivated influenza vaccine. TCRdb re-called the RT-PCR reads with MiXCR, one entry per CDR3 protein. This table holds more than 400,000 distinct CDR3 sequences, about a tenth found once. Sequencing used PBMCs from blood, obtained roughly 48 days after vaccination. The receptors come from a man aged 50 to 60 who received an inactivated influenza vaccine. CDR3s include the opening cysteine and the closing phenylalanine or tryptophan. The order of the fields is V gene, J gene, CDR3 protein.

v_gene: TRBV29-1; j_gene: TRBJ2-2; CDR3aa: CSVLPNTGELFF
v_gene: TRBV7-9; j_gene: TRBJ2-3; CDR3aa: CASSKTRTTTQYF
v_gene: TRBV5-6; j_gene: TRBJ1-5; CDR3aa: CASSLRGNSNQPQHF
v_gene: TRBV29-1; j_gene: TRBJ2-5; CDR3aa: CSVELGVQETQYF
v_gene: TRBV5-1; j_gene: TRBJ2-1; CDR3aa: CASSLDVVNEQFF
v_gene: TRBV4-3; j_gene: TRBJ2-3; CDR3aa: CASSQVVSVSTDTQYF
v_gene: TRBV6-2/TRBV6-3; j_gene: TRBJ1-1; CDR3aa: CASSYGSTSMNTEAFF
v_gene: TRBV7-8; j_gene: TRBJ2-4; CDR3aa: CASSLGRGNIQYF
v_gene: TRBV7-2; j_gene: TRBJ1-6; CDR3aa: CASRHPAGSPLHF
v_gene: TRBV20-1; j_gene: TRBJ2-5; CDR3aa: CSARVPAGGGLETQYF
v_gene: TRBV18; j_gene: TRBJ2-7; CDR3aa: CASSPQAGSSYEQYF
v_gene: TRBV5-4; j_gene: TRBJ1-4; CDR3aa: CASSLAQGGNEKLFF
v_gene: TRBV6-2/TRBV6-3; j_gene: TRBJ2-1; CDR3aa: CASSYSTLFLDRDNEQFF
v_gene: TRBV12-3/TRBV12-4; j_gene: TRBJ2-1; CDR3aa: CASSERSYNEQFF
v_gene: TRBV6-1; j_gene: TRBJ2-1; CDR3aa: CASSLLGRAGPYNEQFF
v_gene: TRBV6-1; j_gene: TRBJ2-7; CDR3aa: CASSPYREGEQYF
v_gene: TRBV4-2; j_gene: TRBJ2-3; CDR3aa: CASSQALTTDTQYF
v_gene: TRBV3-1; j_gene: TRBJ1-2; CDR3aa: CASSQAGGRGYTF
v_gene: TRBV12-3/TRBV12-4; j_gene: TRBJ1-1; CDR3aa: CASSFGGTDTEAFF
v_gene: TRBV20-1; j_gene: TRBJ2-3; CDR3aa: CSAAPGGRLTDTQYF
v_gene: TRBV6-1; j_gene: TRBJ1-1; CDR3aa: CASSARSGGTEAFF